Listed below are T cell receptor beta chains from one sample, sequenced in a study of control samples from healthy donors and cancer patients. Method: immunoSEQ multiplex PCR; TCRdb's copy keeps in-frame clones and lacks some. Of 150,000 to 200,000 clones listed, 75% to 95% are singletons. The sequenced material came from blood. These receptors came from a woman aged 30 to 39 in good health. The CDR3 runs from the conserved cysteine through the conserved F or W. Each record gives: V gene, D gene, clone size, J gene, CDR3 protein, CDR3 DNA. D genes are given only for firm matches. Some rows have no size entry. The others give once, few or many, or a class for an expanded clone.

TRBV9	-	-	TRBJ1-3	CASSVQGTSGNTIYF	TGTGCCAGCAGCGTCCAGGGAACCTCTGGAAACACCATATATTTT
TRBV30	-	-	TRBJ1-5	CAWSGGSPNQPQHF	TGTGCCTGGAGTGGAGGGTCCCCCAATCAGCCCCAGCATTTT
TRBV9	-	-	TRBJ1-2	CASSVVIGGDNYGYTF	TGTGCCAGCAGCGTAGTAATCGGGGGGGACAACTATGGCTACACCTTC
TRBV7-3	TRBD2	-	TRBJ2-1	CASSSIAGVRNEQFF	TGTGCCAGCAGCTCTATAGCGGGAGTGAGGAATGAGCAGTTCTTC
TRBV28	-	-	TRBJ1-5	CASSLSSGWDSNQPQHF	TGTGCCAGCAGTTTATCCTCAGGTTGGGATAGCAATCAGCCCCAGCATTTT
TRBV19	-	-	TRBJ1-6	CASSTTGNTYNSPLHF	TGTGCCAGTAGTACAACAGGGAATACTTATAATTCACCCCTCCACTTT
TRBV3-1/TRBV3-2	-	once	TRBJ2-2	CASSQVLGTGELFF	TGTGCCAGCAGCCAAGTATTAGGTACCGGGGAGCTGTTTTTT
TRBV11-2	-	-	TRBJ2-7	CASSFTGGGYEQYF	TGTGCCAGCAGCTTTACGGGGGGCGGCTACGAGCAGTACTTC
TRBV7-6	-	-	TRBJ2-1	CASSLYSGWNNEQFF	TGTGCCAGCAGCTTATACTCGGGATGGAACAATGAGCAGTTCTTC
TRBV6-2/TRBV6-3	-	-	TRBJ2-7	CASSFLLEGLNYEQYF	TGTGCCAGCAGTTTTTTACTCGAAGGCCTAAACTACGAGCAGTACTTC
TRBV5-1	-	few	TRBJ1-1	CASSLTGPTEAFF	TGCGCCAGCAGCTTGACAGGGCCGACTGAAGCTTTCTTT
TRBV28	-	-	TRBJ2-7	CASSPDLGEQYF	TGTGCCAGCAGCCCGGACCTTGGCGAGCAGTACTTC
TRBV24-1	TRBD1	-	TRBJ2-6	CATSDPRGRGANVLTF	TGTGCCACCAGTGACCCCAGGGGGCGAGGGGCCAACGTCCTGACTTTC
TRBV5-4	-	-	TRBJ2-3	CASSLVWGGTDTQYF	TGTGCCAGCAGCTTGGTATGGGGAGGCACAGATACGCAGTATTTT
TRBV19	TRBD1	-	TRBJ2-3	CASSPDRADTQYF	TGTGCCAGTAGTCCCGACAGGGCAGATACGCAGTATTTT
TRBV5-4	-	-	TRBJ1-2	CASSRDIYGYTF	TGTGCCAGCAGCCGGGACATTTATGGCTACACCTTC
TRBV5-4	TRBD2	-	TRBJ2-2	CASSGTSGGLTGELFF	TGTGCCAGCAGCGGTACTAGCGGGGGGCTAACCGGGGAGCTGTTTTTT
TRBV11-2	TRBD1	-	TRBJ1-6	CASSLTGDNSPLHF	TGTGCCAGCAGCTTGACAGGGGATAATTCACCCCTCCACTTT
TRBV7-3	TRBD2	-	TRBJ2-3	CASSRGLAGGLDTQYF	TGTGCCAGCAGCCGCGGACTAGCGGGGGGTTTGGATACGCAGTATTTT
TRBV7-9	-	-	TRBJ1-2	CASSNRQGYTF	TGTGCCAGCAGCAACCGACAGGGCTACACCTTC
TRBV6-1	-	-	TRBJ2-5	CASSEGAGEIETQYF	TGTGCCAGCAGTGAAGGTGCAGGGGAAATAGAGACCCAGTACTTC
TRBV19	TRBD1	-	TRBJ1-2	CASTPGTGLRYTF	TGTGCCAGTACCCCCGGGACAGGGTTGCGCTACACCTTC
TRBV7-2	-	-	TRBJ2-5	CASSLGPQETQYF	TGTGCCAGCAGCTTAGGACCCCAAGAGACCCAGTACTTC
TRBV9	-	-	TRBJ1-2	CASSVSLQGGYTF	TGTGCCAGCAGCGTATCCCTCCAGGGTGGCTACACCTTC
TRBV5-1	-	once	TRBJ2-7	CASSRDNSYEQYF	TGCGCCAGCAGCCGGGACAATTCCTACGAGCAGTACTTC
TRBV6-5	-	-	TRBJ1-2	CASSRGGIDYGYTF	TGTGCCAGCAGTAGAGGGGGGATCGACTATGGCTACACCTTC
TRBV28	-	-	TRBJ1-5	CASSFDPGGNQPQHF	TGTGCCAGCAGTTTTGACCCGGGGGGGAATCAGCCCCAGCATTTT
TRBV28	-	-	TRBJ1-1	CASSLPGEGTEAFF	TGTGCCAGCAGTTTACCAGGGGAGGGAACTGAAGCTTTCTTT
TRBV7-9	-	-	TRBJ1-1	CASSLGPTGEAFF	TGTGCCAGCAGCTTAGGTCCCACAGGAGAAGCTTTCTTT
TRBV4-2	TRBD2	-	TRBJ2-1	CASSQTSGGANEQFF	TGTGCCAGCAGCCAGACTAGCGGGGGGGCTAATGAGCAGTTCTTC
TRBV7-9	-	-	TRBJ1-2	CASSLDYRGYTF	TGTGCCAGCAGCTTAGACTACCGTGGCTACACCTTC
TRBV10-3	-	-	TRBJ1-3	CAISDPGRGVSSGNTIYF	TGTGCCATCAGTGACCCCGGACGGGGGGTATCCTCTGGAAACACCATATATTTT
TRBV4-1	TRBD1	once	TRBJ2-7	CASSQGTGRREQYF	TGCGCCAGCAGCCAAGGGACAGGGAGGCGCGAGCAGTACTTC
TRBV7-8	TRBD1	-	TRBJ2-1	CASSRTGGFLNEQFF	TGTGCCAGCAGCCGGACAGGGGGCTTCCTTAATGAGCAGTTCTTC
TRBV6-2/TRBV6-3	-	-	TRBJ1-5	CASSGRFHQPQHF	TGTGCCAGCAGTGGGCGGTTCCATCAGCCCCAGCATTTT
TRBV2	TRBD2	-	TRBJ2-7	CASTPGLAGFEQYF	TGTGCCAGCACCCCGGGACTAGCGGGGTTCGAGCAGTACTTC
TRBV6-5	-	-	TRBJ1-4	CASSYSWKEKLFF	TGTGCCAGCAGTTACTCATGGAAGGAAAAACTGTTTTTT
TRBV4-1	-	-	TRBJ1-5	CASSQDGVRGDQPQHF	TGCGCCAGCAGCCAAGATGGTGTCAGGGGAGATCAGCCCCAGCATTTT
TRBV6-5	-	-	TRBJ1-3	CASTRTSGNTIYF	TGTGCCAGCACCCGGACCTCTGGAAACACCATATATTTT
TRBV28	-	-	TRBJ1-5	CASSILTGTPQHF	TGTGCCAGCAGTATCCTGACGGGAACGCCCCAGCATTTT
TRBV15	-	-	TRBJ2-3	CATSRAGGRTDTQYF	TGTGCCACCAGCAGAGCGGGGGGCCGCACAGATACGCAGTATTTT
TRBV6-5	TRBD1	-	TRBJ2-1	CASRTGANNEQFF	TGTGCCAGCAGGACAGGGGCGAACAATGAGCAGTTCTTC
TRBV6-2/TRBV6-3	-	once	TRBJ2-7	CASSYDAVDPEQYF	TGTGCCAGCAGTTATGATGCGGTCGATCCCGAGCAGTACTTC
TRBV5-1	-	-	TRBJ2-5	CASSLKYQETQYF	TGCGCCAGCAGCTTGAAATACCAAGAGACCCAGTACTTC
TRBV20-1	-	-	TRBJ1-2	CSASQSREVYGYTF	TGCAGTGCTAGTCAATCCAGGGAGGTCTATGGCTACACCTTC
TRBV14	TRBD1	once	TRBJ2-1	CASSRQGYNEQFF	TGTGCCAGCAGCCGACAGGGGTACAATGAGCAGTTCTTC
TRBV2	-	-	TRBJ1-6	CASGAPSSLHF	TGTGCCAGCGGGGCTCCTTCATCCCTCCACTTT
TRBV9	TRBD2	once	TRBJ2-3	CASSVDAGLAGGGTQYF	TGTGCCAGCAGCGTAGATGCGGGACTAGCGGGAGGAGGTACGCAGTATTTT
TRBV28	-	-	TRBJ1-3	CASSSGGPGNTIYF	TGTGCCAGCAGTTCAGGTGGCCCTGGAAACACCATATATTTT
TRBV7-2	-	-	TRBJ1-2	CASSIQGRYGYTF	TGTGCCAGCAGCATCCAGGGCCGCTATGGCTACACCTTC
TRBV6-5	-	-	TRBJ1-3	CASSYGGGSGNTIYF	TGTGCCAGCAGTTACGGCGGGGGTTCTGGAAACACCATATATTTT
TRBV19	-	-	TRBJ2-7	CASSIKKGSYEQYF	TGTGCCAGTAGTATAAAGAAGGGATCCTACGAGCAGTACTTC
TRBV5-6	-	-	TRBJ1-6	CASSLAPGNNSPLHF	TGTGCCAGCAGCTTGGCCCCCGGGAATAATTCACCCCTCCACTTT
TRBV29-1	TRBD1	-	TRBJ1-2	CSVEPGQLNYGYTF	TGCAGCGTTGAACCGGGACAGCTTAACTATGGCTACACCTTC